The count of the clone carrying this TCR beta chain is one. The study ran its PCR with 60 Vbeta and 13 Jbeta primers. Using immunoSEQ multiplex PCR, the repertoire was profiled, and TCRdb retains in-frame clones only, with some absent. The data show approximately 150,000 clones, 80% seen once. This record comes from a study of cytomegalovirus exposure and HLA in healthy donors. In germline, CDR1 is SGHVS, CDR2 FQNEAQ. V shed 5 bases and J 2 bases; nucleotides not matched to a gene: 16. The CDR3 loop spans 19 amino acids. This rearrangement joins TRBV7-8 to TRBJ2-7, with 12 bases lining up with TRBD2. The sequence derives from a woman aged 35 to 49 in good health and CMV-seronegative. Sequenced material: PBMCs. The CDR3: CASSAQGWTSGDQAYEQYF. CDR3 in DNA: TGTGCCAGCAGCGCACAGGGTTGGACTAGCGGGGACCAAGCCTACGAGCAGTACTTC. Using reference TRBV7-8 and TRBJ2-7 for the parts outside the CDR3, the full variable domain is GAGVSQSPRYKVAKRGQDVALRCDPISGHVSLFWYQQALGQGPEFLTYFQNEAQLDKSGLPSDRFFAERPEGSVSTLKIQRTQQEDSAVYLCASSAQGWTSGDQAYEQYFGPGTRLTVT.